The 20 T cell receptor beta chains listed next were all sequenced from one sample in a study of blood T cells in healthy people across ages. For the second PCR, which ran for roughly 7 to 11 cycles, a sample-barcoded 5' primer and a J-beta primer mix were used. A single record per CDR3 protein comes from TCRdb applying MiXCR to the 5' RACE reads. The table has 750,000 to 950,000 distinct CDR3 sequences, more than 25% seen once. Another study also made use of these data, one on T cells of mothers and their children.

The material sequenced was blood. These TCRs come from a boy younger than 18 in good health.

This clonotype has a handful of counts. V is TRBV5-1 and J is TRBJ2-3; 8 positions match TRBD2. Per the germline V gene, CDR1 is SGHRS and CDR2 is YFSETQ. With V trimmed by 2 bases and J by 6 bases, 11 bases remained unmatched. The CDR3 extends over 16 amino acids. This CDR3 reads CASSLAGATTGDTQYF. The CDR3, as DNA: TGCGCCAGCAGCTTAGCGGGAGCCACAACGGGGGATACGCAGTATTTT.

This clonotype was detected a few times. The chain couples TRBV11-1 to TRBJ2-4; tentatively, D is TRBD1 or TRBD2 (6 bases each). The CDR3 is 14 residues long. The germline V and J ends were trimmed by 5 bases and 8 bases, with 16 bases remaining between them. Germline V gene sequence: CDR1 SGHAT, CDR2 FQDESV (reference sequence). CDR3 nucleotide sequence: TGTGCCAGCAGCCACCTCCGGGGGCTGGACATTCAGTACTTC. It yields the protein CASSHLRGLDIQYF.

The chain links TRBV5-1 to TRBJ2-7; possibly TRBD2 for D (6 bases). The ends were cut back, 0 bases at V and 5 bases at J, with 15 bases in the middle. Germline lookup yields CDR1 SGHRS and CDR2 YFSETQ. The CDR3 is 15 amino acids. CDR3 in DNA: TGCGCCAGCAGCTTGGCTGGGGGGAATATCCACGAGCAGTACTTC. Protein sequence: CASSLAGGNIHEQYF.

In DNA, the CDR3 is TGTGCCAGCAGCTCCCAAGCGGGGGGAGAGACCCAGTACTTC. It yields the protein CASSSQAGGETQYF. The rearrangement links TRBV7-9 to TRBJ2-5, with 9 bases matching TRBD2. The V segment lost 4 bases and the J segment 4 bases; nucleotides outside the gene matches: 4. Germline assignment: CDR1 SEHNR and CDR2 FQNEAQ (reference sequence). The CDR3 loop spans 14 amino acids.

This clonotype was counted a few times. The CDR3 nucleotides read TGTGCCATCAGTGAGTCGACTAGCGGGGGACAGTTCTTC. Residues: CAISESTSGGQFF. The rearrangement joins TRBV10-3 to TRBJ2-1; TRBD2 matches 12 bases. CDR3 length equals 13 residues. The V and J ends lost 0 bases and 13 bases, in that order; junction bases with no gene match: 1. Germline V gives CDR1 ENHRY, CDR2 SYGVKD.

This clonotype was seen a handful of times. The CDR3 loop is CASSLGVSVFQETQYF. The CDR3 DNA reads as TGCGCCAGCAGCTTGGGGGTGTCGGTGTTTCAAGAGACCCAGTACTTC. The rearrangement uses TRBV5-1 and TRBJ2-1, with D hard to call. The tail of the sequence fits TRBJ2-5 better, so the J call may be wrong. The CDR3 sequence is 16 residues long. Germline CDR1 SGHRS, CDR2 YFSETQ.

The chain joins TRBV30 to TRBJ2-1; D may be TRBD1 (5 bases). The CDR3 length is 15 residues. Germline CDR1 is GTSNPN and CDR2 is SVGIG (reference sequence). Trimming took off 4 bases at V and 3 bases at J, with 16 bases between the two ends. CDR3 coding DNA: TGTGCCTGGACCCAAGGGGCAGCACTCTACAATGAGCAGTTCTTC. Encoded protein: CAWTQGAALYNEQFF. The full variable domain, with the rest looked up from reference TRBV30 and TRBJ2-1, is SQTIHQWPATLVQPVGSPLSLECTVEGTSNPNLYWYRQAAGRGLQLLFYSVGIGQISSEVPQNLSASRPQDRQFILSSKKLLLSDSGFYLCAWTQGAALYNEQFFGPGTRLTVL.

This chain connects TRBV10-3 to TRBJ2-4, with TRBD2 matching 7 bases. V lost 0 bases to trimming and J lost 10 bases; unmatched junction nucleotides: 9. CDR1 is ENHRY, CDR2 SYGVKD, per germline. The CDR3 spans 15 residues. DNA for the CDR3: TGTGCCATCAGTGAGTCTCTGGCGATGGGGGGGATTCAGTACTTC. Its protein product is CAISESLAMGGIQYF.

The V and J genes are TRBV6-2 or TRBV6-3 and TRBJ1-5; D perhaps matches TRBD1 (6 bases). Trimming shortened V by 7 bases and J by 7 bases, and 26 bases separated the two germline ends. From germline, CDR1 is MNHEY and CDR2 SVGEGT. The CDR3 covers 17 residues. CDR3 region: CASTDLTGRGRGQPQHF. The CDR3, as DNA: TGTGCCAGCACCGACTTGACAGGCCGGGGTAGGGGCCAGCCCCAGCATTTT.

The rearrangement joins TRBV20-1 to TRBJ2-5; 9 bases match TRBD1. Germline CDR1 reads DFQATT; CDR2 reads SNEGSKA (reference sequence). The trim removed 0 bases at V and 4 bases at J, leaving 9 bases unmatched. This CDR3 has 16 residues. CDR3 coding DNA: TGCAGTGCTAGAGATGGAGGACAGGGGAGGGGAGAGACCCAGTACTTC. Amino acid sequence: CSARDGGQGRGETQYF.

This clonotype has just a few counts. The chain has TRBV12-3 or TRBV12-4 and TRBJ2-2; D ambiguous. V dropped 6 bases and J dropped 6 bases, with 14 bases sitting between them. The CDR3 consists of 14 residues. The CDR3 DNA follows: TGTGCCAGCAGCTCGGACGAGTCCCCCGGGGAGCTGTTTTTT. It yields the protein CASSSDESPGELFF.

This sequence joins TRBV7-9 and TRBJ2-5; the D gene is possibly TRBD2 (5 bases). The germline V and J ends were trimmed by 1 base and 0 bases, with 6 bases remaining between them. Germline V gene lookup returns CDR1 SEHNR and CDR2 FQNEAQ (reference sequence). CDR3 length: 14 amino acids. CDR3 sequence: CASSLEGDQETQYF. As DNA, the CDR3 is TGTGCCAGCAGCTTAGAGGGAGACCAAGAGACCCAGTACTTC.

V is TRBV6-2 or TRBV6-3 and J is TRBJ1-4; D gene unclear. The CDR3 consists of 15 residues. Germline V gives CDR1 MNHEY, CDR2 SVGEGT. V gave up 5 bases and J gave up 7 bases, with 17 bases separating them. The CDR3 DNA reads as TGTGCCAGCAGTCAACTAGGGATCGGAGGTGAAAAACTGTTTTTT. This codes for CASSQLGIGGEKLFF.

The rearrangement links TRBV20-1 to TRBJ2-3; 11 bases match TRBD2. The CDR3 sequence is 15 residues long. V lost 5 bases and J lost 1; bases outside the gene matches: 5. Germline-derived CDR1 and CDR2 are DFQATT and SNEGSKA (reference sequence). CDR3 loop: CSASLTSGGTDTQYF. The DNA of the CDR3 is TGCAGTGCTTCTCTGACTAGCGGGGGCACAGATACGCAGTATTTT.

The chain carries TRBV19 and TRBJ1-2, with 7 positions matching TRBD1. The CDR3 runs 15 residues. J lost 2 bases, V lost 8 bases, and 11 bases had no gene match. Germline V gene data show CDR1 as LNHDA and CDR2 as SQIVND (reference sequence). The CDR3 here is CASARTGAENYGYTF. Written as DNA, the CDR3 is TGTGCCAGTGCGAGAACAGGGGCGGAGAACTATGGCTACACCTTC.

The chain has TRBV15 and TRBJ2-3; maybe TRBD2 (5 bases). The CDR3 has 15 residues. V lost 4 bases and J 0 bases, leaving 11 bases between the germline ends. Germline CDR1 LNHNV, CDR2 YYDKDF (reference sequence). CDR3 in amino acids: CATSNQLASTDTQYF. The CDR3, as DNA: TGTGCCACCAGCAATCAGCTAGCAAGCACAGATACGCAGTATTTT.

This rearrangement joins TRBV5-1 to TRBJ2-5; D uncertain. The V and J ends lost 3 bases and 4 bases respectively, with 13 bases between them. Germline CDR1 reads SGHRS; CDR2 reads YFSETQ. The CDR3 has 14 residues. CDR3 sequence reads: CASSSQTWGETQYF. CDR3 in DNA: TGCGCCAGCAGCTCCCAAACTTGGGGAGAGACCCAGTACTTC.

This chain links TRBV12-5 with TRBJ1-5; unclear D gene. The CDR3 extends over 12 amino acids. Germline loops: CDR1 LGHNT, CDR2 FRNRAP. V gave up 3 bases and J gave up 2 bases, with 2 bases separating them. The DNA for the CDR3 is TGTGCTAGTGGTTTCGGCAATCAGCCCCAGCATTTT. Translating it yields CASGFGNQPQHF.

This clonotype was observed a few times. CDR3 sequence reads: CASSPVRDRLYEQYF. The CDR3 DNA reads TGTGCCAGCAGTCCCGTTCGGGACCGTCTCTACGAGCAGTACTTC. The chain recombines TRBV16 with TRBJ2-5; D may match TRBD1 or TRBD2 (5 bases each). The J call may be incorrect, as the DNA end agrees better with TRBJ2-7. Germline assignment: CDR1 KGHSY and CDR2 FQNENV. The CDR3 sequence is 15 residues long.

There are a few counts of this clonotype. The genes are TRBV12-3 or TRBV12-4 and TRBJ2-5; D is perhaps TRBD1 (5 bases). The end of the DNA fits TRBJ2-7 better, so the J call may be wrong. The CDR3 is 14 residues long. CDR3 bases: TGTGCCAGCGTCTCCGGCAGGGCCCCCTACGAGCAGTACTTC. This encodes CASVSGRAPYEQYF.